This T cell receptor (beta chain) appears in the sequencing data of a study of control samples from healthy donors and cancer patients. Clones were read by immunoSEQ multiplex PCR, and TCRdb kept only the in-frame ones, dropping some. Seen here are 150,000 to 200,000 clones, nearly 90% observed once, and the top ten hold around 1.5%. J was trimmed by 3 bases and V by 1 base; bases with no gene match: 4. Germline lookup yields CDR1 SGDLS and CDR2 YYNGEE. This CDR3 contains 14 residues. What was sequenced was blood. This clonotype was sampled from a woman in her 50s in good health. This sequence joins TRBV9 and TRBJ2-7; 7 positions agree with TRBD2. CDR3 protein: CASSVSGEIYEQYF. The CDR3, as DNA: TGTGCCAGCAGCGTAAGCGGGGAGATCTACGAGCAGTACTTC. Using reference TRBV9 and TRBJ2-7 for the parts outside the CDR3, the full variable domain is DSGVTQTPKHLITATGQRVTLRCSPRSGDLSVYWYQQSLDQGLQFLIQYYNGEERAKGNILERFSAQQFPDLHSELNLSSLELGDSALYFCASSVSGEIYEQYFGPGTRLTVT.